The clone carrying this TCR beta chain appeared a single time. The data belong to a study of T cell responses to AZD1222 COVID-19 vaccine. Trimming cost V 5 bases and J 0 bases, with 22 bases left between them. Per germline, CDR1 MDHEN and CDR2 SYDVKM. The CDR3 has 18 amino acids. The assay was immunoSEQ multiplex PCR, and TCRdb's table has in-frame clones only and misses some. Altogether 90,000 or so clones are present, approximately 90% being singletons, with the ten largest covering roughly 5.3%. The chain joins TRBV28 to TRBJ1-2; D gene uncertain. The sequence was collected from an adult who received the AZD1222 COVID-19 vaccine. The specimen comprised peripheral blood, sampled 28 days after the second AZD1222 dose. The CDR3 DNA sequence: TGTGCCAGCAGTCTGAGATCAGCGGGCCAGCCGGCTAACTATGGCTACACCTTC. Amino acids: CASSLRSAGQPANYGYTF.